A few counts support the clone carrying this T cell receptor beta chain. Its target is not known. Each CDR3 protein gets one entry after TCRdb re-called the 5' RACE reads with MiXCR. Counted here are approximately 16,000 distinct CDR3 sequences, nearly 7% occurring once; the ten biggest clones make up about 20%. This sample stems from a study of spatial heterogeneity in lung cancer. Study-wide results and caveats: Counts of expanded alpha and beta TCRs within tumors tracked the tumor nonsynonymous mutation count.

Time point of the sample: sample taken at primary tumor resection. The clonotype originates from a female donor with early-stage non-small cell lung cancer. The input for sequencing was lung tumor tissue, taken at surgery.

DNA for the CDR3: TGTGCCAGCAGTTTGTCACAGGGAAATGAAGCTTTCTTT. Its translation is CASSLSQGNEAFF. This chain joins TRBV28 and TRBJ1-1; D is perhaps TRBD1 (6 bases). The CDR3 runs to 13 residues. CDR1 and CDR2 from the germline V gene are MDHEN and SYDVKM. V was shortened by 3 bases and J by 7 bases, with 12 bases between the two germline ends.